The 9 T cell receptor beta chains given below trace back to one sample, sequenced in a study of CD8 T cells in ankylosing spondylitis (dated by TCRdb to 2016 to 2017). Libraries were prepared through 5' RACE. Sequencing relied on an Illumina HiSeq 2500. Through fastp at Q25 and MiXCR, TCRdb rebuilt clones from the public reads, retaining in-frame beta chains. Records with the same CDR3 protein are collapsed into one entry carrying the most frequent genes and DNA. Counted in this sample were 250,000 to 400,000 distinct CDR3 sequences; 9.5% to 13% of them appeared once. Together, the top ten hold 8% to 9.5% of the sample. Sequenced sample: blood, either unsorted or a sorted T cell fraction (not recorded which). The source of these receptors is a female donor with ankylosing spondylitis or in good health (not recorded which).

This clonotype has a count of ten or more. The genes are TRBV5-1 and TRBJ2-7; D is unresolved. V was shortened by 1 base and J by 0 bases, with 11 bases between the two germline ends. Germline CDR1 is SGHRS and CDR2 is YFSETQ. The CDR3 covers 15 residues. For the CDR3, the DNA is TGCGCCAGCAGCTTGACCCCGGAGAGCTCCTACGAGCAGTACTTC. It translates to CASSLTPESSYEQYF. Drawing the rest from reference TRBV5-1 and TRBJ2-7, the complete variable domain is KAGVTQTPRYLIKTRGQQVTLSCSPISGHRSVSWYQQTPGQGLQFLFEYFSETQRNKGNFPGRFSGRQFSNSRSEMNVSTLELGDSALYLCASSLTPESSYEQYFGPGTRLTVT.

In its sample, this clonotype was seen many times. V and J are TRBV5-5 and TRBJ2-1, with unresolved D. Germline V CDR1 and CDR2: SGHKS, YYEKEE (reference sequence). There are 10 residues in the CDR3. V lost 6 bases to trimming and J lost 5 bases, with 3 bases between them. CDR3 residues: CASIHNEQFF. The DNA of the CDR3 is TGTGCCAGCATCCACAATGAGCAGTTCTTC.

This clonotype showed up many times. The chain couples TRBV28 to TRBJ1-5; no clear D gene. The ends were cut back, 5 bases at V and 3 bases at J, with 8 bases in the middle. The CDR3 totals 13 residues. Germline CDR1 and CDR2: MDHEN and SYDVKM. CDR3 sequence: CASSEQNNQPQHF. The CDR3 DNA is TGTGCCAGCAGTGAACAGAACAATCAGCCCCAGCATTTT.

The sample holds a few counts of this clonotype. Here the CDR3 DNA reads TGCAGTGCTAATATACTAGCGGGAGGGCCTCACGAGCAGTACTTC. Protein sequence: CSANILAGGPHEQYF. The chain links TRBV20-1 to TRBJ2-7, with 13 bases lining up with TRBD2. Per the germline V gene, CDR1 is DFQATT and CDR2 is SNEGSKA (reference sequence). The CDR3 sequence is 15 residues long. Trimming cost V 4 bases and J 5 bases; bases outside gene matches: 8.

This clonotype was detected only a few times. The V call is TRBV7-2, the J call TRBJ1-6; a weak D match, TRBD1 (5 bases). This CDR3 has 14 residues. V was trimmed by 5 bases and J by 7 bases, leaving 12 bases between them. Germline CDR1 SGHTA, CDR2 FQGNSA. The CDR3, as DNA: TGTGCCAGCAGCCGACAGACTGGGAATTCACCCCTCCACTTT. Its protein is CASSRQTGNSPLHF.

Ten or more counts support this clonotype. The rearrangement joins TRBV6-1 to TRBJ1-1; TRBD1 aligns across 7 bases. The junction had 4 bases not matched to a gene; V was cut back by 6 bases and J by 0 bases. CDR3 size: 14 residues. Germline V gives CDR1 MNHNS, CDR2 SASEGT. The CDR3 nucleotides are TGTGCCAGCAGCGTGGGACAGTTGAACACTGAAGCTTTCTTT. This codes for CASSVGQLNTEAFF.

The V gene is TRBV3-1, the J gene TRBJ2-2, with 11 bases identical to TRBD1. This CDR3 is built from 16 residues. The ends lost 4 bases at V and 7 bases at J; junction bases unmatched: 8. The germline CDR1 and CDR2 sequences are LGHDT and YNNKEL (reference sequence). CDR3 residues: CASSPLRTGGIGELFF. In DNA, the CDR3 is TGTGCCAGCAGCCCCCTGCGGACAGGGGGCATCGGGGAGCTGTTTTTT.

At least ten counts were recorded for this clonotype. V and J are TRBV20-1 and TRBJ2-7, with D tentatively TRBD1 (5 bases). Trimming removed 3 bases from V and 2 bases from J, with 8 bases in between. The CDR3 totals 12 residues. Germline V gene lookup returns CDR1 DFQATT and CDR2 SNEGSKA (reference sequence). In DNA form, the CDR3 reads TGCAGTGCTAGCCCGGACACCTACGAGCAGTACTTC. Protein: CSASPDTYEQYF.

On this clonotype: This sequence may be a read error, since a much larger clone differs from it by one base. Since no conserved phenylalanine or tryptophan closes the CDR3, a read error is the likely cause. The chain joins TRBV20-1 to TRBJ2-7, with 7 nucleotides matching TRBD1. The length of the CDR3 is 13 residues. V was clipped by 6 bases and J by 2 bases; unmatched bases: 7. Germline V CDR1 and CDR2: DFQATT, SNEGSKA (reference sequence). CDR3 sequence reads: CSASTGTTYEQYS. The CDR3 DNA sequence: TGCAGTGCGTCGACAGGGACGACCTACGAGCAGTACTCC.